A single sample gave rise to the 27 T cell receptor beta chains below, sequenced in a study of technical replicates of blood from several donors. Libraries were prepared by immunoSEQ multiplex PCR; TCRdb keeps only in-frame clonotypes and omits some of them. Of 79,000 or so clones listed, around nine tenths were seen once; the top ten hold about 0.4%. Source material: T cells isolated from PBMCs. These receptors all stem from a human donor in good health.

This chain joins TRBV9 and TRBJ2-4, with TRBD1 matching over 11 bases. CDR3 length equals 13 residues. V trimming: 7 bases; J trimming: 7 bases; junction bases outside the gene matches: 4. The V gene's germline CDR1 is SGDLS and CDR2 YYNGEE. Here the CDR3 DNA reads TGTGCCAGCTCTCGGGACAGGGGGAACATTCAGTACTTC. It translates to CASSRDRGNIQYF.

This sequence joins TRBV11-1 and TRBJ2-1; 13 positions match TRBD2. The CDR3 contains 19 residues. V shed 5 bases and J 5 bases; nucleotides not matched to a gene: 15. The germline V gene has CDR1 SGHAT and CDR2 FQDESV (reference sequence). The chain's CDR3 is CASSRFSGAGLAGNNEQFF. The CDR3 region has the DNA TGTGCCAGCAGCCGATTTAGTGGTGCGGGACTAGCGGGAAACAATGAGCAGTTCTTC.

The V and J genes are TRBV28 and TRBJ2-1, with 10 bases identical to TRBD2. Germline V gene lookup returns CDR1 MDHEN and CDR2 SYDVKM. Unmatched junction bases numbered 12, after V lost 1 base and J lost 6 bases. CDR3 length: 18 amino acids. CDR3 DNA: TGTGCCAGCAGTTTATTCGGGGCTAGCGGGAGTACGCGCAATGAGCAGTTCTTC. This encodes CASSLFGASGSTRNEQFF.

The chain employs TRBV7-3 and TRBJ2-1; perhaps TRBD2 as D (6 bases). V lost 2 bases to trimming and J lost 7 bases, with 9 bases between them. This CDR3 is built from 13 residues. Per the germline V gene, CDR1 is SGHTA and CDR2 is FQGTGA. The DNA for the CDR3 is TGTGCCAGCAGCTTAGCGGGACGGAATGAGCAGTTCTTC. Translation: CASSLAGRNEQFF.

CDR3 DNA: TGCGCCAGCAGCTTGGGAGGGACAGGGGCAGATACGCAGTATTTT. It specifies CASSLGGTGADTQYF. The genes are TRBV5-1 and TRBJ2-3; 10 nucleotides match TRBD1. Germline CDR1 and CDR2: SGHRS and YFSETQ. The CDR3 is 15 residues long. V was pared by 0 bases and J by 4 bases, with 2 bases of the junction left unmatched.

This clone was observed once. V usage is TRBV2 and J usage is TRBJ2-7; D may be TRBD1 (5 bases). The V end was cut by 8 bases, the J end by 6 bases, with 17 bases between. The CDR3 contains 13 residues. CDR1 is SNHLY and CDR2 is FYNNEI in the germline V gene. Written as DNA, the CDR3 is TGTGCCAGCCCAGTGGTAAAAGGGGCCGAGCAGTACTTC. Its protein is CASPVVKGAEQYF.

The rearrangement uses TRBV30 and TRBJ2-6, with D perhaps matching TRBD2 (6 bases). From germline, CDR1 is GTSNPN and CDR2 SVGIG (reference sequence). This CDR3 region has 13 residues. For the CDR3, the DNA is TGTGGCACGGGAGAAAGTGGGGCCAACGTCCTGACTTTC. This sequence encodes CGTGESGANVLTF.

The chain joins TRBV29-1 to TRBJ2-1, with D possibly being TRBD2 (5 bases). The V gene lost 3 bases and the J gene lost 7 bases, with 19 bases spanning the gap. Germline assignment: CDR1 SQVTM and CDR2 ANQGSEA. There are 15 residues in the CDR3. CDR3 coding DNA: TGCAGCGTTGATCGAAGGAGTAAGAGGGATAATGAGCAGTTCTTC. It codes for CSVDRRSKRDNEQFF.

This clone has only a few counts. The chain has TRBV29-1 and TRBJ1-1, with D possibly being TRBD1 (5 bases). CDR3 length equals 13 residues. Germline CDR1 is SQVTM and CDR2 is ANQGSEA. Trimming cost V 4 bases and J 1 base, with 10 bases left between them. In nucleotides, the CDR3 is TGCAGCGTTGTGCGCAGGGCGAACACTGAAGCTTTCTTT. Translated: CSVVRRANTEAFF.

The CDR3 region is CASSVDGSYYEQYF. In DNA form, the CDR3 reads TGTGCCAGCAGCGTGGATGGGAGTTACTACGAGCAGTACTTC. The chain combines TRBV9 with TRBJ2-7; the D gene is possibly TRBD2 (5 bases). Germline values: CDR1 SGDLS, CDR2 YYNGEE. The CDR3 spans 14 residues. Trimming removed 2 bases from V and 3 bases from J, with 12 bases in between.

The CDR3 spells CASLGQNGELFF. CDR3 DNA sequence: TGTGCCAGTTTGGGGCAGAACGGGGAGCTGTTTTTT. The chain joins TRBV19 to TRBJ2-2; possibly TRBD1 for D (5 bases). This CDR3 is built from 12 residues. The germline V gene encodes CDR1 LNHDA and CDR2 SQIVND (reference sequence). The germline V and J ends were trimmed by 8 bases and 7 bases, with 11 bases remaining between them.

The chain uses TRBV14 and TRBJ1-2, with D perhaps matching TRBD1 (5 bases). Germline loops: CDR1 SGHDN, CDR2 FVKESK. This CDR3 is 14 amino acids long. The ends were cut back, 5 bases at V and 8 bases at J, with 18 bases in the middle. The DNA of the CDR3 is TGTGCCAGCAGCTACAAGACGGGGGGAAAAGGCTACACCTTC. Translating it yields CASSYKTGGKGYTF.

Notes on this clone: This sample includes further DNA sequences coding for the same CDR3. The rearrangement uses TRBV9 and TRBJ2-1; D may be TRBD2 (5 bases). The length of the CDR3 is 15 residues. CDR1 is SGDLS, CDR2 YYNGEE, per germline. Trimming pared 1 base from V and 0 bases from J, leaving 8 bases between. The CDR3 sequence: CASSVSGSSYNEQFF. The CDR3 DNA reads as TGTGCCAGCAGCGTATCGGGAAGCTCCTACAATGAGCAGTTCTTC.

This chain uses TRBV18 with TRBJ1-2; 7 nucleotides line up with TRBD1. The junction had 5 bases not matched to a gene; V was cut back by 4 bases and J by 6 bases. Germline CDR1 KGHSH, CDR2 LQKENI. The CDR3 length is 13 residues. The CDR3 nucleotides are TGTGCCAGCTCACTACAGGGGTTGAATGGCTACACCTTC. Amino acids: CASSLQGLNGYTF.

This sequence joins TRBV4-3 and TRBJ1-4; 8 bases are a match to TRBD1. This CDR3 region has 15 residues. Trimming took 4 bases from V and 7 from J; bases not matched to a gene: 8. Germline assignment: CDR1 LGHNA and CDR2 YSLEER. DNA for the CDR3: TGCGCCAGCAGCCGGATCTGGACAGGGACTGAAAAACTGTTTTTT. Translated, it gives CASSRIWTGTEKLFF.

CDR3 sequence reads: CSVEDPGQGIYGYTF. In nucleotides, the CDR3 is TGCAGCGTTGAAGATCCAGGACAGGGAATCTATGGCTACACCTTC. The chain recombines TRBV29-1 with TRBJ1-2, with 8 bases fitting TRBD1. The V gene end was trimmed by 0 bases and the J gene end by 4 bases; junction bases not matched to a gene: 7. Looked up from germline, CDR1 is SQVTM and CDR2 is ANQGSEA. CDR3 length equals 15 residues. Filled out from reference TRBV29-1 and TRBJ1-2, the complete variable domain reads SAVISQKPSRDICQRGTSLTIQCQVDSQVTMMFWYRQQPGQSLTLIATANQGSEATYESGFVIDKFPISRPNLTFSTLTVSNMSPEDSSIYLCSVEDPGQGIYGYTFGSGTRLTVV.

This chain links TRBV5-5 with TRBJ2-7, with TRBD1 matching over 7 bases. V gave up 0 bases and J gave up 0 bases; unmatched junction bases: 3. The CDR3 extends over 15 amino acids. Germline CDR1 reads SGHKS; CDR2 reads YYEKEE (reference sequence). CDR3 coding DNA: TGTGCCAGCAGCTTGGGGCCAGGGGGCTCCTACGAGCAGTACTTC. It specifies CASSLGPGGSYEQYF. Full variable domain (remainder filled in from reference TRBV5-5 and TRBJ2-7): DAGVTQSPTHLIKTRGQQVTLRCSPISGHKSVSWYQQVLGQGPQFIFQYYEKEERGRGNFPDRFSARQFPNYSSELNVNALLLGDSALYLCASSLGPGGSYEQYFGPGTRLTVT.

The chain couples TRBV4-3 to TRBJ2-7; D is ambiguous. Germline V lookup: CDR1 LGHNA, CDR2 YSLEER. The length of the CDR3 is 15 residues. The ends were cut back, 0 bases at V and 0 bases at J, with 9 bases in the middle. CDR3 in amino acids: CASSQDWADSYEQYF. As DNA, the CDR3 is TGCGCCAGCAGCCAAGATTGGGCCGACTCCTACGAGCAGTACTTC.

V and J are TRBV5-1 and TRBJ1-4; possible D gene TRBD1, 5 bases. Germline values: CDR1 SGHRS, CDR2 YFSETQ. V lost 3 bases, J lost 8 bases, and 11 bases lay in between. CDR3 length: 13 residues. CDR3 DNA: TGCGCCAGCAGCTACTTGACAGACGAAAAACTGTTTTTT. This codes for CASSYLTDEKLFF.

CDR3 region: CASSLDPYEQYF. Written as DNA, the CDR3 is TGTGCCAGCAGCTTAGATCCGTACGAGCAGTACTTC. The V call is TRBV11-3, the J call TRBJ2-7; D is uncertain. V was pared by 0 bases and J by 4 bases, with 4 bases between. In germline, CDR1 is SGHNT, CDR2 YENEEA. The CDR3 extends over 12 amino acids. Full variable domain (rest looked up from reference TRBV11-3 and TRBJ2-7): EAGVVQSPRYKIIEKKQPVAFWCNPISGHNTLYWYLQNLGQGPELLIRYENEEAVDDSQLPKDRFSAERLKGVDSTLKIQPAELGDSAVYLCASSLDPYEQYFGPGTRLTVT.

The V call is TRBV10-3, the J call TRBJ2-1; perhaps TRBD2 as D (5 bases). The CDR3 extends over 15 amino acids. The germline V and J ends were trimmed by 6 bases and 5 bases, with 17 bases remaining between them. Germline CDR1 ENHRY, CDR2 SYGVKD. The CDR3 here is CAISETLEKNNEQFF. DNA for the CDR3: TGTGCCATCAGCGAAACACTAGAAAAGAACAATGAGCAGTTCTTC.

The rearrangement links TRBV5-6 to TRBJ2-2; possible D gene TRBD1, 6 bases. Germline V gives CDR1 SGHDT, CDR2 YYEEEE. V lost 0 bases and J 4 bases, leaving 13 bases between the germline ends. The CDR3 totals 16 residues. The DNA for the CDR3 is TGTGCCAGCAGCTTGGCCCGTCAGGGGACCACCGGGGAGCTGTTTTTT. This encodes CASSLARQGTTGELFF.

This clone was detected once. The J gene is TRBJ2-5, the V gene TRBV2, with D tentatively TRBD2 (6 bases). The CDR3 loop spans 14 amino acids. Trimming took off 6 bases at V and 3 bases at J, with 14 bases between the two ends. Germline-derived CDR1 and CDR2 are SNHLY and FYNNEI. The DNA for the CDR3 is TGTGCCAGCAGATCCATAAGGGAGGAAGAGACCCAGTACTTC. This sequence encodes CASRSIREEETQYF.

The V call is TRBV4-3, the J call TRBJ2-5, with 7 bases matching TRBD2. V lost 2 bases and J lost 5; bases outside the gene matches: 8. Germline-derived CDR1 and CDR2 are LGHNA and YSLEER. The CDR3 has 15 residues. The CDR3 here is CASSQTGAGSETQYF. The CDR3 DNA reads TGCGCCAGCAGCCAAACCGGAGCGGGAAGTGAGACCCAGTACTTC.

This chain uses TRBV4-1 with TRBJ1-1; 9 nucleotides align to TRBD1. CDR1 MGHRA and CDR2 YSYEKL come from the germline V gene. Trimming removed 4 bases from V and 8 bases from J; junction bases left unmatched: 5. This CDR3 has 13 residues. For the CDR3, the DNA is TGCGCCAGCAGCCGTACCGGGACAGGGGAAGCTTTCTTT. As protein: CASSRTGTGEAFF.

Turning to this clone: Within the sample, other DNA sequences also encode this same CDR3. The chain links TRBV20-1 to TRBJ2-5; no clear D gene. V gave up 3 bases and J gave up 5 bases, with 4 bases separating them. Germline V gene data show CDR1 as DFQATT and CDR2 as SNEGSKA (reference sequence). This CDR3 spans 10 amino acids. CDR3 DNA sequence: TGCAGTGCTAGGCGGGAGACCCAGTACTTC. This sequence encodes CSARRETQYF.

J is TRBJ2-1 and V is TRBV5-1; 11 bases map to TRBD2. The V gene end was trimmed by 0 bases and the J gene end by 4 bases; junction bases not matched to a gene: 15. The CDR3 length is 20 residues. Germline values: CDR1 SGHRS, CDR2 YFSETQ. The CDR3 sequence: CASSLAGTDALAGGYNEQFF. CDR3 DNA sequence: TGCGCCAGCAGCTTGGCTGGGACCGACGCTCTAGCGGGGGGTTACAATGAGCAGTTCTTC.